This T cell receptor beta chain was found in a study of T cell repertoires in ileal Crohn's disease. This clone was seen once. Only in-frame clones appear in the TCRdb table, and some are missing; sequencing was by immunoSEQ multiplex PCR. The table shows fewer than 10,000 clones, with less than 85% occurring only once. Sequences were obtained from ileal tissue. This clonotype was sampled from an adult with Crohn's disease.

The CDR3: CASSFSDSYTDTQYF. In DNA form, the CDR3 reads TGTGCCAGCAGCTTCTCGGACAGTTACACAGATACGCAGTATTTT. This chain joins TRBV5-6 and TRBJ2-3; D might be TRBD1 (6 bases). Trimming shortened V by 2 bases and J by 2 bases, and 12 bases separated the two germline ends. Germline CDR1 SGHDT, CDR2 YYEEEE. The CDR3 has 15 residues.